This T cell receptor (beta chain) emerged from a study of blood T cells in healthy people across ages. Regarding the study as a whole: Measured against age, TCR beta diversity per million T cells decreased in a roughly linear manner.

Remarks on this clonotype: Its antigen is as yet unknown.

The CDR3 totals 15 residues. The V gene end was trimmed by 7 bases and the J gene end by 7 bases; junction bases not matched to a gene: 16. Germline V gene data show CDR1 as SQVTM and CDR2 as ANQGSEA. With a J-beta primer mix and a sample-barcoded 5' primer, a second PCR ran about 7 to 12 cycles. TCRdb re-called the 5' RACE reads with MiXCR, one entry per CDR3 protein. Of about 770,000 distinct CDR3 sequences listed, around 45% were seen once; the top ten hold about 21%. The sequence was obtained from a man in his sixties in good health. The V and J genes are TRBV29-1 and TRBJ2-1; 7 nucleotides line up with TRBD1. Sequences were obtained from blood. CDR3 residues: CSAPLRDRLENEQFF. Here the CDR3 DNA reads TGCAGCGCCCCCCTCCGGGACAGATTAGAGAATGAGCAGTTCTTC.